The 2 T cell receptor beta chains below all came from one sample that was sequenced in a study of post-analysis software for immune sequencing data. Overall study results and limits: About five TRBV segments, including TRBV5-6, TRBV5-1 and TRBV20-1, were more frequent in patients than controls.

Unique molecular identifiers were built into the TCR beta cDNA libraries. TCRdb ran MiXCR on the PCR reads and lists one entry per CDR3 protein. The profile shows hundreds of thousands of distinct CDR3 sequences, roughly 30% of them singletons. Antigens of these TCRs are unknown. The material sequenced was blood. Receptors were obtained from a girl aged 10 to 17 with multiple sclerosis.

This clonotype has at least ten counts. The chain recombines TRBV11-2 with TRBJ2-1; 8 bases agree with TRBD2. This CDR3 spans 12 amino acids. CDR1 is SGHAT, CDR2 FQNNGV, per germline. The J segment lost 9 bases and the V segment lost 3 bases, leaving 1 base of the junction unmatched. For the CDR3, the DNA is TGTGCCAGCAGCTTCGGACTAGCTGAGCAGTTCTTC. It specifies CASSFGLAEQFF.

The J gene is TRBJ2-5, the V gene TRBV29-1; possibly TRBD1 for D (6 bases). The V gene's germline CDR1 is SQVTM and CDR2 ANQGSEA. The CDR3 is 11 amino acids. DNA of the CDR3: TGCGGATCTCAGGGGTGGGAGACCCAGTACTTC. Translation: CGSQGWETQYF.